The clone carrying this T cell receptor (beta chain) was observed once. Its antigen is not identified. TCRdb keeps only in-frame clones here, not all; method: immunoSEQ multiplex PCR. The sample consists of some 1 million clones, about 76% of them appearing once. This specimen belongs to a study of shared clonotypes between healthy human individuals. Study-wide points: Among non-shared clonotypes, generation probabilities were lower than among those shared by all four donors. Between several donors, naive CD4 clonotypes were shared at a level of around 4.8%.

This sequence originates from a man aged 18 to 29 in good health. The specimen sequenced was memory CD4+ T cells sorted from blood. Described subset: CD45RA-negative fraction.

In DNA, the CDR3 is TGTGCCAGCAGTTTTGTCAGTAAGGCCCCTAACTATGGCTACACCTTC. This sequence encodes CASSFVSKAPNYGYTF. The V and J genes are TRBV6-5 and TRBJ1-2; D is undetermined. Germline lookup yields CDR1 MNHEY and CDR2 SVGAGI. CDR3 length: 16 residues. The V end lost 4 bases, the J end lost 0 bases, and 15 bases lay between the germline ends.